This T cell receptor (beta chain) came from a study of OX40 agonist ivuxolimab in advanced cancers. Study-wide context: A history of anti-PD-1, anti-PD-L1 or anti-CTLA-4 therapy was acceptable, and roughly 40% had some. General study findings and limits: Doses of 0.1 to 3.0 mg/kg were accompanied by clonal expansion of CD4+ and CD8+ blood T cells by week 6. Some nonresponders also had low normalized T-cell clonal expansion.

Comments on this clone: The antigen is unknown.

The method was immunoSEQ multiplex PCR; TCRdb's version includes in-frame clones alone and lacks a portion of them. Of about 110,000 clones in the sample, roughly nine tenths were seen once. Deletions cut 4 bases from V and 7 bases from J, with 20 bases between. The length of the CDR3 is 16 residues. Germline-derived CDR1 and CDR2 are SGHNT and YYREEE (reference sequence). The V call is TRBV5-4, the J call TRBJ2-2; the D gene is possibly TRBD1 (5 bases). This sequence was found in an adult with an advanced solid tumor such as melanoma, head and neck, liver or kidney cancer. Sequenced material: CD4+ or CD8+ T cells sorted from blood, taken in a trial of the OX40 agonist ivuxolimab. Here the CDR3 DNA reads TGTGCCAGCAGCGTTGGGGCGGCGAGAAAGGGCGGGGAGCTGTTTTTT. Its translation: CASSVGAARKGGELFF.